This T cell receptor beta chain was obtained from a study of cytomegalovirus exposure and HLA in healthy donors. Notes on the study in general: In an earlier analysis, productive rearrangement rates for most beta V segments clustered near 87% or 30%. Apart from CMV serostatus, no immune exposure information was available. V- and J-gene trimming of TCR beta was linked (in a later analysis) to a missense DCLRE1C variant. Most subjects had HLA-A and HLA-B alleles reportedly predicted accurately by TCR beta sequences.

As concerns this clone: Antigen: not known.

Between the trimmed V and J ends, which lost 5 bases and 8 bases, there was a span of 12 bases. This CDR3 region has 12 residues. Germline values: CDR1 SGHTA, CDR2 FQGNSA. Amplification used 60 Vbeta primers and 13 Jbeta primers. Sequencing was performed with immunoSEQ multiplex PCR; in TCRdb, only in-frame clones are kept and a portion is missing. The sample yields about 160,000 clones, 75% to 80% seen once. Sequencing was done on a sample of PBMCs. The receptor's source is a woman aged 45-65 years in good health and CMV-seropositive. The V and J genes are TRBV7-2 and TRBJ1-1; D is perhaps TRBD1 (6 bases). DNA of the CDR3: TGTGCCAGCAGCATAAATGGGGGCGAAGCTTTCTTT. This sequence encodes CASSINGGEAFF.